Listed below are T cell receptor beta chains from one sample, sequenced in a study of blood T cells in healthy people across ages. TCRdb reanalysed the 5' RACE reads using MiXCR and keeps one entry per CDR3 protein. Of hundreds of thousands of distinct CDR3 sequences listed, 20% to 30% were seen once; the top ten hold about 2.9%. The same sample was also studied in work on T cells of mothers and their children.

The specimen sequenced was blood. These receptors all come from a boy aged 5-17 years in good health. CDR3s include the opening cysteine and the closing phenylalanine or tryptophan. The D gene is left open where the match is weak. Clone size is given for some rows only: seen once, a few or many times, or a class if the clone is expanded.

J,size,V,D,DNA,CDR3
TRBJ2-7,-,TRBV20-1,TRBD2,TGCAGTGCAGCCTCCGGGACTAGCTCCCTCGAGCAGTACTTC,CSAASGTSSLEQYF
TRBJ1-2,-,TRBV5-6,TRBD1,TGTGCCAGCAGCGGTTGGGACAGGGGCCCAGGCTACACCTTC,CASSGWDRGPGYTF
TRBJ2-7,many,TRBV12-3/TRBV12-4,-,TGTGCCAGCAGTACCTCCCAGAGCTCCTACGAGCAGTACTTC,CASSTSQSSYEQYF
TRBJ1-4,few,TRBV5-1,-,TGCGCCAGCAGCTTGGGGGGCGTGTACGTTGGGCGTAATGAAAAACTGTTTTTT,CASSLGGVYVGRNEKLFF
TRBJ1-3,-,TRBV15,-,TGTACCACCAGCAGAGATGCCAGGCCCTCTGGAAACACCATATATTTT,CTTSRDARPSGNTIYF
TRBJ1-1,-,TRBV5-1,TRBD1,TGCGCCAGCAGCTTGGACGGACAGGGGCTCATGAACACTGAAGCTTTCTTT,CASSLDGQGLMNTEAFF
TRBJ2-1,-,TRBV20-1,-,TGCAGTGCTAGAGATCCCGGGGTGCATGAGCAGTTCTTC,CSARDPGVHEQFF
TRBJ2-5,-,TRBV29-1,-,TGCAGCGTTCTTCTTGGGACAAAGAAAGAGACCCAGTACTTC,CSVLLGTKKETQYF
TRBJ2-5,-,TRBV2,-,TGTGCCAGCAGGAGGGACCGCCGCGGGGAGACCCAGTACTTC,CASRRDRRGETQYF
TRBJ2-1,many,TRBV5-5,TRBD2,TGTGCCAGCAGCAGGACTAGTCCCGATGAGCAGTTCTTC,CASSRTSPDEQFF
TRBJ2-3,many,TRBV6-6,TRBD2,TGTGCCAGCAGTTTAGCGGGGATTAGCACAGATACGCAGTATTTT,CASSLAGISTDTQYF
TRBJ1-1,few,TRBV2,-,TGTGCCAGCAGTGAATGGCAGGGCGGGACTGAAGCTTTCTTT,CASSEWQGGTEAFF
TRBJ2-1,-,TRBV10-3,TRBD1,TGTGCCATCAAGGGACAGAACAATGAGCAGTTCTTC,CAIKGQNNEQFF
TRBJ1-2,-,TRBV6-5,TRBD1,TGTGCCAGCAGCCGTGACAGGGGTGGAGGCTACACCTTC,CASSRDRGGGYTF
TRBJ2-1,-,TRBV18,-,TGTGCCAGCTCACCGACGACAGCCAATGAGCAGTTCTTC,CASSPTTANEQFF
TRBJ2-3,-,TRBV24-1,TRBD1,TGTGCCACCAGTGATTCAGGGGAGGGACAGGGAGATACGCAGTATTTT,CATSDSGEGQGDTQYF
TRBJ1-1,-,TRBV14,-,TGTGCCAGCAGCCAAGAGGCAGAAAACACTGAAGCTTTCTTT,CASSQEAENTEAFF
TRBJ1-6,-,TRBV5-1,-,TGCGCCAGCAGCAGAGCAGGAATTAATTCACCCCTCCACTTT,CASSRAGINSPLHF
TRBJ1-1,-,TRBV14,-,TGTGCCAGCAGCCCCTTCTGGGGAATCACTGAAGCTTTCTTT,CASSPFWGITEAFF
TRBJ2-5,-,TRBV20-1,-,TGCAGTGCTAGAGAGACTAACCCCCGTAAAGTTCAAGAGACCCAGTACTTC,CSARETNPRKVQETQYF
TRBJ1-1,-,TRBV5-1,-,TGCGCCAGCAGCTCGGGGGGGAGGATGAACACTGAAGCTTTCTTT,CASSSGGRMNTEAFF
TRBJ1-4,-,TRBV5-1,-,TGCGCCAGCAGCTTTCACAGCTCAACTAATGAAAAACTGTTTTTT,CASSFHSSTNEKLFF
TRBJ2-7,-,TRBV5-1,TRBD1,TGCGCCAGCAGCTCCCTGGGGCAGGGGGTCTCCTACGAGCAGTACTTC,CASSSLGQGVSYEQYF
TRBJ2-7,-,TRBV5-1,TRBD1,TGCGCCAGCAGCTCCCTGGGACAGGGGAACTACGAGCAGTACTTC,CASSSLGQGNYEQYF
TRBJ1-5,once,TRBV16,-,TGTGCCAGCAGCCAATCCCGGGGAAATCAGCCCCAGCATTTT,CASSQSRGNQPQHF
TRBJ2-3,-,TRBV7-9,-,TGTGCCAGCAGCTTTCCCCCCGCGTCGGGCACAGATACGCAGTATTTT,CASSFPPASGTDTQYF